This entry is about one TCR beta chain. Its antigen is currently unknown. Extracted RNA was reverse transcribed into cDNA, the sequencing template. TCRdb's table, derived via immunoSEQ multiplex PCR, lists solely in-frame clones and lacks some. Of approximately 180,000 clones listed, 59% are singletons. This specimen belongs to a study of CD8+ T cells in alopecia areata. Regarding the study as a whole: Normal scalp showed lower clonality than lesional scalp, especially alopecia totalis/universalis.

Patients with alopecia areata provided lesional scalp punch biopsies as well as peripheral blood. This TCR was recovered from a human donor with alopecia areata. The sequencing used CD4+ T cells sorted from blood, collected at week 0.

CDR3 loop: CAISEFFGLSGGEQYF. CDR3 sequence (DNA): TGTGCCATCAGTGAGTTTTTCGGGCTATCGGGAGGGGAGCAGTACTTC. The V call is TRBV10-3, the J call TRBJ2-7, with 8 bases fitting TRBD2. CDR3 length: 16 amino acids. Germline CDR1 is ENHRY and CDR2 is SYGVKD. V lost 1 base and J lost 7; bases outside the gene matches: 12.